The T cell receptor (beta chain) under discussion was sequenced for a study of T-cell reconstitution after alpha-beta-depleted transplantation in children. Study-wide findings and caveats: After transplant, high TCRbeta diversity at day 60 in some patients arose from surviving recipient T cells and thymic progenitors. The study reportedly traced alpha-beta T cells about two months after transplant to several hundred expanded graft clones. T-cell counts and diversity at one year post-transplant came mainly from newly produced T cells.

This clonotype came up a few times. Its matching antigen is unknown. This CDR3 spans 16 amino acids. Germline V gene lookup returns CDR1 MDHEN and CDR2 SYDVKM. Trimming cost V 11 bases and J 0 bases, with 17 bases left between them. A library of TCRbeta sequences, prepared with unique molecular identifiers, was generated. MiXCR, run by TCRdb on the PCR reads, gives a single entry per CDR3 protein. The sample yields just under 250,000 distinct CDR3 sequences, roughly 24% seen once. The source was PBMCs, collected before TCRalphabeta/CD19-depleted stem cell transplant. This chain joins TRBV28 and TRBJ2-6; D call uncertain. This TCR was recovered from a girl aged 2 to 9 with Fanconi anemia, due to receive a stem cell transplant. Here the CDR3 DNA reads TGTGCCGTTAGCCCGACGGGTTTCTCTGGGGCCAACGTCCTGACTTTC. It yields the protein CAVSPTGFSGANVLTF.